Listed below are T cell receptor beta chains from one sample, sequenced in a study of radiation and T cells in renal cell carcinoma. Using immunoSEQ multiplex PCR, the repertoire was profiled, and TCRdb retains in-frame clones only, with some absent. The data hold some 140,000 clones, with 88% observed a single time. The specimen comprised blood, sampled from a patient whose treatment included radiotherapy and nephrectomy. The origin of the receptors is a woman between 50 and 59 years old with renal cell carcinoma. CDR3s include the opening cysteine and the closing phenylalanine or tryptophan. D genes are given only for firm matches. Not all rows give a size; the values are once, few, many and, for expanded clones, a class.

>-|-|TRBJ1-6|TRBV4-2
TGTGCCAGCAGCCAATTTCAGGTCACCTCACCCCTCCACTTT
CASSQFQVTSPLHF
>-|TRBD1|TRBJ1-1|TRBV18
TGTGCCAGCTCACCACCTCGGACAGGGGGCACTGAAGCTTTCTTT
CASSPPRTGGTEAFF
>medium-sized|-|TRBJ1-3|TRBV9
TGTGCCAGCATCCGGGCGGAGGGGGGCCCTCCGATGACCATATATTTT
CASIRAEGGPPMTIYF
>-|-|TRBJ2-3|TRBV7-9
TGTGCCAGCAGCTTAGGCTCGATCACAGATACGCAGTATTTT
CASSLGSITDTQYF
>few|-|TRBJ1-5|TRBV10-2
TGCGCCAGCAGTGAGGGGGCGAGGCAGCCCCAGCATTTT
CASSEGARQPQHF
>-|TRBD2|TRBJ2-7|TRBV7-2
TGTGCCAGCAGCTTAGGAGCAATTCTAGCGGGAGACTCCTACGGGCAGTACTTC
CASSLGAILAGDSYGQYF
>-|-|TRBJ2-7|TRBV5-8
TGTGCCAGCAGCTTGCGGGGACGGGGCGAGCAGTACTTC
CASSLRGRGEQYF
>-|TRBD1|TRBJ2-7|TRBV11-2
TGTGCCAGCAGCTGGACGACAGGGCTAAAACCCTACGAGCAGTACTTC
CASSWTTGLKPYEQYF
>-|-|TRBJ1-1|TRBV7-9
TGTGCCAGCAGACGCCCGGGAGAGAACACTGAAGCTTTCTTT
CASRRPGENTEAFF
>-|TRBD1|TRBJ1-2|TRBV7-9
TGTGCCAGCAGCCCTGGGACAGGGGGCAATACTAACTATGGCTACACCTTC
CASSPGTGGNTNYGYTF
>-|-|TRBJ2-7|TRBV4-1
TGCGCCAGCAGTCAATCGGACGGGCGTTACGGGCAGTACTTC
CASSQSDGRYGQYF
>-|-|TRBJ1-4|TRBV6-5
TGTGCCAGCAGTTCCGCTCCCCGGGTAGGAAAACTGTTTTTT
CASSSAPRVGKLFF
>-|-|TRBJ2-7|TRBV5-1
TGCGCCAGCAGCTTGGACCAGGGTGGGGTTTACGAGCAGTACTTC
CASSLDQGGVYEQYF
>once|TRBD1|TRBJ2-1|TRBV18
TGTGCCAGCTCACTTATGGGACAGGGGGCAGGCAATGAGCAGTTCTTC
CASSLMGQGAGNEQFF
>-|-|TRBJ2-5|TRBV4-2
TGTGCCAGCAGCCAAGTGACAGAGGCGGAGACCCAGTACTTC
CASSQVTEAETQYF
>-|-|TRBJ1-1|TRBV2
TGTGCCAGCAGTGCGGGTAAAGACACTGAAGCTTTCTTT
CASSAGKDTEAFF
>-|-|TRBJ1-5|TRBV2
TGTGCCAGCAGTGTATGGACGCAGCAGCCCCAGCATTTT
CASSVWTQQPQHF
>-|-|TRBJ2-7|TRBV7-6
TGTGCCAGCAGCACCTCGGACAGCCCCGCGAACGAGCAGTACTTC
CASSTSDSPANEQYF
>few|TRBD1|TRBJ1-1|TRBV30
TGTGCCTGGAGTGATGGGGGCAGGGGGTTGAACACTGAAGCTTTCTTT
CAWSDGGRGLNTEAFF
>-|TRBD1|TRBJ2-1|TRBV4-1
TGCGCCAGCAGTCAGACAGGGACGGGAAACAATGAGCAGTTCTTC
CASSQTGTGNNEQFF
>few|-|TRBJ1-6|TRBV9
TGTGCCAGCAGCTCCAGGGTCTCCCAGGGCTCACCCCTCCACTTT
CASSSRVSQGSPLHF
>once|TRBD2|TRBJ2-3|TRBV18
TGTGCCAGCTCCCCGGGACTAGCCCCCGGCGTAGATACGCAGTATTTT
CASSPGLAPGVDTQYF
>-|-|TRBJ1-2|TRBV6-1
TGTGCCAGCAGTGAACTTCTCACAGTCAACTATGGCTACACCTTC
CASSELLTVNYGYTF
>-|-|TRBJ2-3|TRBV7-9
TGCATGGTCCGGGGGTCCACAGATACGCAGTATTTT
CMVRGSTDTQYF
>-|-|TRBJ1-2|TRBV7-9
TGTGCCAGCAGCTTTCAGCAGGCGTCGTATGGCTACACCTTC
CASSFQQASYGYTF
>-|-|TRBJ1-2|TRBV29-1
TGCAGCGTCCCCGCGGGTGGAAACTATGGCTACACCTTC
CSVPAGGNYGYTF
>-|-|TRBJ2-2|TRBV5-1
TGCGCCAGCAGCTTAAAACAAAACACCGGGGAGCTGTTTTTT
CASSLKQNTGELFF
>-|TRBD1|TRBJ2-7|TRBV4-1
TGCGCCAGCAGCCAAGGGAGGACAGGGGACTACGAGCAGTACTTC
CASSQGRTGDYEQYF
>-|-|TRBJ2-2|TRBV19
TGTGCCAGTAGTATAACCGGACTCAGGAACACCGGGGAGCTGTTTTTT
CASSITGLRNTGELFF
>-|-|TRBJ2-5|TRBV18
TGTGCCAGCTCACCGGAGCAGGGACAAGAGACCCAGTACTTC
CASSPEQGQETQYF
>-|-|TRBJ1-4|TRBV18
TGTGCCAGCTCACCACCGGTTCCGCCAACTAATGAAAAACTGTTTTTT
CASSPPVPPTNEKLFF
>-|-|TRBJ2-6|TRBV7-3
TGTGCCAGCAGCTTCACAGGGCTACGTGGGGCCAACGTCCTGACTTTC
CASSFTGLRGANVLTF
>-|TRBD1|TRBJ1-2|TRBV5-1
TGCGCCAGCAGCCTGGGACACCGGGACAGGGGTTATGGCTACACCTTC
CASSLGHRDRGYGYTF
>-|TRBD1|TRBJ2-1|TRBV4-1
TGCGCCAGCAGCCGGGGTCCAGGGGGCTCCTACAATGAGCAGTTCTTC
CASSRGPGGSYNEQFF
>-|-|TRBJ1-6|TRBV11-1
TGTGCCAGCAGCGGGGGGGGCAATTCACCCCTCCACTTT
CASSGGGNSPLHF
>-|-|TRBJ2-7|TRBV18
TGTGCCAGCTCACCACCACTGATGACAGGTGGCGAGCAGTACTTC
CASSPPLMTGGEQYF
>-|TRBD1|TRBJ2-2|TRBV6-5
TGTGCCAGCAGTTTTACAGGGGCCGGGGAGCTGTTTTTT
CASSFTGAGELFF
>-|-|TRBJ1-2|TRBV6-5
TGTGCCAGCAGTTACGACAGGAAATATGGCTACACCTTC
CASSYDRKYGYTF
>-|-|TRBJ1-2|TRBV18
TGTGCCAGCTCACAAATGGTCGGAGATGGCTACACCTTC
CASSQMVGDGYTF
>-|-|TRBJ1-1|TRBV2
TGTGCCAGCAGTTCTACCAATGACAAGCCTGGGGAAGCTTTCTTT
CASSSTNDKPGEAFF
>-|-|TRBJ2-3|TRBV7-9
TGTGCCAGCAGCTTAGCGGGCACACCAGTAGGCACAGATACGCAGTATTTT
CASSLAGTPVGTDTQYF
>-|-|TRBJ2-7|TRBV21-1
TGTGCCAGCAGCAACACCTTCGGGACTAGACCCTACGAGCAGTACTTC
CASSNTFGTRPYEQYF
>-|-|TRBJ1-5|TRBV6-1
TGTGCCAGCAGTCTCCTCCAGTGGGGGAGTCAGCCCCAGCATTTT
CASSLLQWGSQPQHF
>-|-|TRBJ1-2|TRBV19
TGTGCCAGTAGTATAGATCCCTACGGGACCGCTTACTATGGCTACACCTTC
CASSIDPYGTAYYGYTF
>-|-|TRBJ2-7|TRBV25-1
TGTGCCAGCAGGGAAGGGGGGGGCAGGAACGAGCAGTACTTC
CASREGGGRNEQYF
>-|-|TRBJ2-1|TRBV13
TGTGCCAGCAGGGCTAATACCAGGGGCAGTACCTACAATGAGCAGTTCTTC
CASRANTRGSTYNEQFF
>few|-|TRBJ1-6|TRBV4-1
TGCGCCAGCAGCCAAAACGACCAATATCCACCCCTCCACTTT
CASSQNDQYPPLHF
>-|-|TRBJ1-2|TRBV18
TGTGCCAGCTCACCACGGGATACTTCTCCTAACTATGGCTACACCTTC
CASSPRDTSPNYGYTF
>-|-|TRBJ2-7|TRBV18
TGTGCCAGCTCACCATCCTTGGGGCCCTACGAGCAGTACTTC
CASSPSLGPYEQYF
>-|TRBD1|TRBJ2-1|TRBV6-6
TGTGCCAGCAGCCGCGGGACAGGGAGTTACAATGAGCAGTTCTTC
CASSRGTGSYNEQFF
>-|-|TRBJ1-6|TRBV7-9
TGTGCCAGCAGCTTGGGGGGATTCGATTCACCCCTCCACTTT
CASSLGGFDSPLHF
>-|TRBD2|TRBJ2-3|TRBV12-5
TGTGCTTCCGAAGCCGGGGGGGGGTACACAGATACGCAGTATTTT
CASEAGGGYTDTQYF